A selection of T cell receptor beta chains follows, all from one sample in a study of cytomegalovirus exposure and HLA in healthy donors. The table came from immunoSEQ multiplex PCR; TCRdb's copy has only in-frame clones and leaves some out. The table records about 180,000 clones, about 82% of them present only once. The sequenced material came from PBMCs. The receptors shown here come from a young woman in good health and CMV-seronegative. Each CDR3 is given with its conserved first and last residue. A D gene is named only where the DNA matches it firmly. Clone size is not always given. Where it is, it says once, few, many or a class for expanded clones.

j_gene: TRBJ2-3; abundance: few; v_gene: TRBV5-6; d_gene: TRBD2; CDR3aa: CASSFRTSGGAGDTQYF; CDR3nt: TGTGCCAGCAGCTTCCGGACTAGCGGGGGGGCTGGAGATACGCAGTATTTT
j_gene: TRBJ2-3; abundance: NA; v_gene: TRBV6-1; d_gene: NA; CDR3aa: CASGGPATDTQYF; CDR3nt: TGTGCCAGCGGCGGGCCGGCCACAGATACGCAGTATTTT
j_gene: TRBJ1-1; abundance: NA; v_gene: TRBV27; d_gene: NA; CDR3aa: CASSLSAGTEAFF; CDR3nt: TGTGCCAGCAGTTTATCGGCGGGAACTGAAGCTTTCTTT
j_gene: TRBJ1-3; abundance: NA; v_gene: TRBV12-5; d_gene: TRBD1; CDR3aa: CASGGQGPTKTGNTIYF; CDR3nt: TGTGCTAGTGGTGGACAGGGGCCCACCAAAACTGGAAACACCATATATTTT
j_gene: TRBJ2-1; abundance: NA; v_gene: TRBV2; d_gene: TRBD2; CDR3aa: CASSELTSGGRDEQFF; CDR3nt: TGTGCCAGCAGTGAGTTGACTAGCGGGGGACGGGATGAGCAGTTCTTC
j_gene: TRBJ1-2; abundance: once; v_gene: TRBV23-1; d_gene: NA; CDR3aa: CASKRGGEPGLLRPTNYGYTF; CDR3nt: TGCGCCAGCAAAAGGGGGGGTGAACCGGGCCTCCTAAGGCCCACTAACTATGGCTACACCTTC
j_gene: TRBJ2-5; abundance: NA; v_gene: TRBV9; d_gene: NA; CDR3aa: CASSVGGGNLVETQYF; CDR3nt: TGTGCCAGCAGCGTAGGAGGGGGTAACTTGGTAGAGACCCAGTACTTC
j_gene: TRBJ2-2; abundance: NA; v_gene: TRBV30; d_gene: NA; CDR3aa: CAWSGGNTGELFF; CDR3nt: TGTGCCTGGAGCGGGGGGAACACCGGGGAGCTGTTTTTT
j_gene: TRBJ2-7; abundance: NA; v_gene: TRBV5-1; d_gene: NA; CDR3aa: CASSLGHLSYEQYF; CDR3nt: TGCGCCAGCAGCTTGGGACACTTATCCTACGAGCAGTACTTC
j_gene: TRBJ2-5; abundance: once; v_gene: TRBV5-1; d_gene: NA; CDR3aa: CASSLLSGETQYF; CDR3nt: TGCGCCAGCAGCTTGCTGTCAGGAGAGACCCAGTACTTC
j_gene: TRBJ2-7; abundance: NA; v_gene: TRBV18; d_gene: TRBD1; CDR3aa: CASSPTQGASRSYEQYF; CDR3nt: TGTGCCAGCTCACCCACACAGGGGGCGTCCCGCTCCTACGAGCAGTACTTC
j_gene: TRBJ1-2; abundance: NA; v_gene: TRBV7-3; d_gene: NA; CDR3aa: CASSLGGGYGYTF; CDR3nt: TGTGCCAGCAGCTTGGGGGGTGGCTATGGCTACACCTTC
j_gene: TRBJ2-1; abundance: once; v_gene: TRBV30; d_gene: NA; CDR3aa: CAWSDPTELTYNEQFF; CDR3nt: TGTGCCTGGAGTGACCCGACAGAGTTGACCTACAATGAGCAGTTCTTC
j_gene: TRBJ1-1; abundance: NA; v_gene: TRBV7-2; d_gene: NA; CDR3aa: CASSFPAAGENTEAFF; CDR3nt: TGTGCCAGCAGCTTCCCCGCGGCAGGGGAGAACACTGAAGCTTTCTTT
j_gene: TRBJ1-1; abundance: NA; v_gene: TRBV5-6; d_gene: NA; CDR3aa: CASSLGFGAGRTEAFF; CDR3nt: TGTGCCAGCAGCTTGGGGTTTGGGGCTGGGCGGACTGAAGCTTTCTTT
j_gene: TRBJ1-1; abundance: NA; v_gene: TRBV7-3; d_gene: NA; CDR3aa: CASSPYPAEAFF; CDR3nt: TGTGCCAGCAGCCCCTACCCGGCTGAAGCTTTCTTT
j_gene: TRBJ2-1; abundance: NA; v_gene: TRBV30; d_gene: NA; CDR3aa: CAWSVFAGSYNEQFF; CDR3nt: TGTGCCTGGAGTGTATTTGCGGGCTCCTACAATGAGCAGTTCTTC
j_gene: TRBJ2-1; abundance: once; v_gene: TRBV30; d_gene: TRBD2; CDR3aa: CAWRGAGGNDNEQFF; CDR3nt: TGTGCCTGGAGGGGAGCGGGGGGGAACGACAATGAGCAGTTCTTC
j_gene: TRBJ1-2; abundance: few; v_gene: TRBV19; d_gene: NA; CDR3aa: CASSERTNYGYTF; CDR3nt: TGTGCCAGTAGTGAGCGAACTAACTATGGCTACACCTTC
j_gene: TRBJ2-3; abundance: NA; v_gene: TRBV30; d_gene: TRBD1; CDR3aa: CAWRTARGTTDTQYF; CDR3nt: TGTGCCTGGAGAACGGCCAGGGGGACCACAGATACGCAGTATTTT
j_gene: TRBJ2-7; abundance: NA; v_gene: TRBV7-7; d_gene: NA; CDR3aa: CASSLATRETSYEQYF; CDR3nt: TGTGCCAGCAGCTTAGCAACACGGGAAACCTCCTACGAGCAGTACTTC
j_gene: TRBJ2-3; abundance: NA; v_gene: TRBV9; d_gene: NA; CDR3aa: CASSVSGEGTDTQYF; CDR3nt: TGTGCCAGCAGCGTATCCGGGGAAGGCACAGATACGCAGTATTTT
j_gene: TRBJ2-7; abundance: NA; v_gene: TRBV5-1; d_gene: TRBD1; CDR3aa: CASSLAYRTGGMREQYF; CDR3nt: TGCGCCAGCAGCTTGGCCTATAGGACAGGGGGGATGCGGGAGCAGTACTTC
j_gene: TRBJ2-7; abundance: NA; v_gene: TRBV7-9; d_gene: TRBD1; CDR3aa: CASSLVAPGRQGTYEQYF; CDR3nt: TGTGCCAGCAGCTTAGTAGCTCCTGGGAGACAGGGGACTTACGAGCAGTACTTC
j_gene: TRBJ1-2; abundance: NA; v_gene: TRBV7-9; d_gene: TRBD1; CDR3aa: CASSLTGGPPQDYGYTF; CDR3nt: TGTGCCAGCAGCTTGACAGGGGGCCCTCCCCAGGACTATGGCTACACCTTC
j_gene: TRBJ2-1; abundance: NA; v_gene: TRBV29-1; d_gene: TRBD2; CDR3aa: CSVEDWAGLAGGSPHNEQFF; CDR3nt: TGCAGCGTTGAAGATTGGGCGGGACTAGCGGGGGGGAGCCCCCACAATGAGCAGTTCTTC
j_gene: TRBJ2-5; abundance: NA; v_gene: TRBV7-7; d_gene: NA; CDR3aa: CASSSGLPGGTQYF; CDR3nt: TGTGCCAGCAGCTCGGGACTTCCAGGGGGGACCCAGTACTTC
j_gene: TRBJ2-1; abundance: NA; v_gene: TRBV2; d_gene: NA; CDR3aa: CASSHRDTEQFF; CDR3nt: TGTGCCAGCAGTCACAGGGATACTGAGCAGTTCTTC
j_gene: TRBJ1-1; abundance: NA; v_gene: TRBV5-7; d_gene: NA; CDR3aa: CASSQEDRGFTEAFF; CDR3nt: TGTGCCAGCAGCCAGGAAGATCGGGGGTTCACTGAAGCTTTCTTT
j_gene: TRBJ1-5; abundance: NA; v_gene: TRBV7-8; d_gene: TRBD1; CDR3aa: CASSLPQGASQPQHF; CDR3nt: TGTGCCAGCAGCTTACCACAGGGGGCGAGTCAGCCCCAGCATTTT
j_gene: TRBJ2-3; abundance: NA; v_gene: TRBV9; d_gene: TRBD1; CDR3aa: CASSVGTGISADTQYF; CDR3nt: TGTGCCAGCAGCGTCGGGACAGGGATTTCCGCAGATACGCAGTATTTT
j_gene: TRBJ1-5; abundance: NA; v_gene: TRBV5-6; d_gene: NA; CDR3aa: CASSQTSGEPQHF; CDR3nt: TGTGCCAGCAGCCAAACCTCAGGGGAGCCCCAGCATTTT
j_gene: TRBJ2-5; abundance: NA; v_gene: TRBV27; d_gene: NA; CDR3aa: CASSSYAGERETQYF; CDR3nt: TGTGCCAGCAGTTCGTATGCAGGGGAGCGAGAGACCCAGTACTTC
j_gene: TRBJ1-5; abundance: NA; v_gene: TRBV6-5; d_gene: TRBD1; CDR3aa: CASSYSTGVSNQPQHF; CDR3nt: TGTGCCAGCAGTTACTCGACAGGGGTTAGCAATCAGCCCCAGCATTTT
j_gene: TRBJ2-1; abundance: NA; v_gene: TRBV5-1; d_gene: TRBD2; CDR3aa: CASSLVSGDYNEQFF; CDR3nt: TGCGCCAGCAGCTTGGTTAGCGGGGACTACAATGAGCAGTTCTTC
j_gene: TRBJ2-1; abundance: NA; v_gene: TRBV4-1; d_gene: NA; CDR3aa: CASSRTSGAPNYNEQFF; CDR3nt: TGCGCCAGCAGCCGAACCTCAGGGGCTCCAAACTACAATGAGCAGTTCTTC
j_gene: TRBJ1-2; abundance: NA; v_gene: TRBV27; d_gene: TRBD1; CDR3aa: CASSWDRGLGGYTF; CDR3nt: TGTGCCAGCAGTTGGGACAGGGGGCTGGGTGGCTACACCTTC
j_gene: TRBJ2-3; abundance: NA; v_gene: TRBV5-1; d_gene: NA; CDR3aa: CASSTNRETDMQYF; CDR3nt: TGCGCCAGCAGCACTAACAGGGAGACGGATATGCAGTATTTT
j_gene: TRBJ2-3; abundance: NA; v_gene: TRBV7-6; d_gene: TRBD2; CDR3aa: CASSNGVAGPPPQYF; CDR3nt: TGTGCCAGCAGCAACGGGGTAGCGGGCCCTCCTCCCCAGTATTTT
j_gene: TRBJ2-3; abundance: NA; v_gene: TRBV10-3; d_gene: NA; CDR3aa: CAISERAAASTDTQYF; CDR3nt: TGTGCCATCAGTGAGAGGGCAGCGGCAAGCACAGATACGCAGTATTTT
j_gene: TRBJ2-7; abundance: few; v_gene: TRBV4-1; d_gene: TRBD2; CDR3aa: CASSPLGRGVYEQYF; CDR3nt: TGCGCCAGCAGCCCCCTCGGGAGGGGGGTCTACGAGCAGTACTTC
j_gene: TRBJ1-3; abundance: few; v_gene: TRBV23-1; d_gene: TRBD1; CDR3aa: CASSQSGTARQGRGNTIYF; CDR3nt: TGCGCCAGCAGTCAATCGGGCACAGCCCGACAGGGGCGAGGAAACACCATATATTTT
j_gene: TRBJ1-1; abundance: NA; v_gene: TRBV18; d_gene: TRBD1; CDR3aa: CASSPTGAQRLNTEAFF; CDR3nt: TGTGCCAGCTCACCTACAGGGGCCCAGCGTTTGAACACTGAAGCTTTCTTT
j_gene: TRBJ1-4; abundance: few; v_gene: TRBV28; d_gene: NA; CDR3aa: CASSFPQGFSEKLFF; CDR3nt: TGTGCCAGCAGTTTTCCCCAGGGTTTTAGTGAAAAACTGTTTTTT
j_gene: TRBJ1-5; abundance: NA; v_gene: TRBV9; d_gene: NA; CDR3aa: CASSVGGRGQPQHF; CDR3nt: TGTGCCAGCAGCGTAGGAGGCAGAGGACAGCCCCAGCATTTT
j_gene: TRBJ2-7; abundance: NA; v_gene: TRBV5-1; d_gene: NA; CDR3aa: CASSLSGEAYEQYF; CDR3nt: TGCGCCAGCAGCTTGTCGGGGGAGGCCTACGAGCAGTACTTC
j_gene: TRBJ1-4; abundance: NA; v_gene: TRBV18; d_gene: NA; CDR3aa: CASSEGYEKLFF; CDR3nt: TGTGCCAGCTCAGAGGGATATGAAAAACTGTTTTTT
j_gene: TRBJ1-1; abundance: NA; v_gene: TRBV30; d_gene: NA; CDR3aa: CAWSGVNTEAFF; CDR3nt: TGTGCCTGGAGTGGCGTGAACACTGAAGCTTTCTTT
j_gene: TRBJ1-1; abundance: NA; v_gene: TRBV4-3; d_gene: NA; CDR3aa: CASSQGSGEGSEAFF; CDR3nt: TGCGCCAGCAGCCAGGGCAGCGGAGAAGGGTCTGAAGCTTTCTTT
j_gene: TRBJ2-1; abundance: NA; v_gene: TRBV10-2; d_gene: NA; CDR3aa: CASSVLPGDEQFF; CDR3nt: TGCGCCAGCAGTGTTCTCCCCGGGGATGAGCAGTTCTTC
j_gene: TRBJ2-5; abundance: once; v_gene: TRBV12-5; d_gene: TRBD2; CDR3aa: CASGLALAGAQETQYF; CDR3nt: TGTGCTAGTGGTTTGGCACTAGCGGGGGCCCAAGAGACCCAGTACTTC
j_gene: TRBJ2-3; abundance: NA; v_gene: TRBV15; d_gene: TRBD1; CDR3aa: CATSRDRIGDTQYF; CDR3nt: TGTGCCACCAGCAGGGACAGGATAGGAGATACGCAGTATTTT
j_gene: TRBJ2-2; abundance: NA; v_gene: TRBV14; d_gene: NA; CDR3aa: CASSFRTGGAGELFF; CDR3nt: TGTGCCAGCAGCTTTCGGACAGGCGGGGCCGGGGAGCTGTTTTTT
j_gene: TRBJ2-5; abundance: once; v_gene: TRBV30; d_gene: NA; CDR3aa: CASDWDSRQETQYF; CDR3nt: TGTGCCTCCGACTGGGACTCACGACAAGAGACCCAGTACTTC
j_gene: TRBJ1-1; abundance: few; v_gene: TRBV29-1; d_gene: TRBD1; CDR3aa: CSAGTGNTEAFF; CDR3nt: TGCAGCGCCGGGACAGGGAACACTGAAGCTTTCTTT
j_gene: TRBJ2-7; abundance: NA; v_gene: TRBV29-1; d_gene: TRBD1; CDR3aa: CSAQDRGLSYEQYF; CDR3nt: TGCAGCGCCCAGGACAGGGGGCTATCCTACGAGCAGTACTTC